This T cell receptor beta chain appears in the sequencing data of a study of cytomegalovirus exposure and HLA in healthy donors. Study overall: The roughly 100 million unique TCR beta sequences, from roughly 170 million T cells, were found by an earlier analysis. The study's findings and limits: A missense DCLRE1C variant was associated with V- and J-gene trimming of TCR beta chains in a later analysis, and an independent cohort replicated the association. TCR beta sequences reportedly predicted most subjects' HLA-A and HLA-B alleles accurately.

CDR1 is SNHLY and CDR2 is FYNNEI in the germline V gene. CDR3 length equals 14 residues. Trimming removed 5 bases at V and 6 bases at J, with 17 bases between. In the PCR, 60 Vbeta and 13 Jbeta primers were used. This table comes from immunoSEQ multiplex PCR, and its TCRdb copy is limited to in-frame clones, with some not included. The sample lists about 160,000 clones, 70% to 90% occurring once. To note about this clone: Its antigen is unknown.

The J gene is TRBJ2-7, the V gene TRBV2, with D maybe TRBD2 (6 bases). Sequencing was performed on PBMCs. This sequence originates from a woman aged 18-29 years in good health and CMV-seronegative. CDR3 in amino acids: CASSFQEGLSEQYF. In DNA form, the CDR3 reads TGTGCCAGCAGTTTCCAGGAGGGATTGAGCGAGCAGTACTTC.